This is a list of T cell receptor beta chains from one sample in a study of T cell responses to AZD1222 COVID-19 vaccine. Profiled with immunoSEQ multiplex PCR; TCRdb holds only in-frame clones, not every one. This sample has some 110,000 clones, with 80% to 90% found just once. The source material was peripheral blood, sampled on day 0 of AZD1222 vaccination. The receptors stem from an adult in good health. Both conserved end residues are part of each CDR3.

j_gene	v_gene	CDR3aa
TRBJ1-5	TRBV5-8	CASTRGFDQPQHF
TRBJ2-3	TRBV7-2	CASSSVLAASTDTQYF
TRBJ2-4	TRBV6-1	CASSDTGEVGKNIQYF
TRBJ1-5	TRBV7-8	CASAPQGHNQPQHF
TRBJ2-1	TRBV18	CASSPPGQVRQFF
TRBJ2-7	TRBV28	CASCWQGSSYEQYF
TRBJ2-4	TRBV5-4	CASSLALTGDTRAFQYF
TRBJ1-1	TRBV28	CASSLSTQAQNTEAFF
TRBJ2-7	TRBV7-2	CASKPSRTSGYEQYF
TRBJ2-6	TRBV6-4	CASSAGHLSGANVLTF
TRBJ2-3	TRBV3-1/TRBV3-2	CASSPISVDTQYF
TRBJ1-2	TRBV5-1	CASSLGGTGYGYTF